A single sample gave rise to the 10 T cell receptor beta chains below, sequenced in a study of T cells in Graves' hyperthyroidism and ophthalmopathy. Amplification yielded TCR beta CDR3 regions, with RNA transcripts as the source. TCR CDR3 underwent first-round RT-PCR with the HTBI primer set. TCRdb re-called the multiplex PCR reads through MiXCR, storing one row per CDR3 protein. The sample records over 700,000 distinct CDR3 sequences, 18% being singletons. Sequences were obtained from blood. Receptor source: a woman aged 50 to 60 with Graves' hyperthyroidism that later progressed to Graves' ophthalmopathy.

The chain couples TRBV20-1 to TRBJ2-2, with TRBD2 identical over 9 bases. The length of the CDR3 is 20 residues. Unmatched junction bases numbered 19, after V lost 3 bases and J lost 2 bases. Per germline, CDR1 DFQATT and CDR2 SNEGSKA (reference sequence). CDR3 region: CSASPEIVSGGPPNTGELFF. CDR3 in DNA: TGCAGTGCTAGCCCCGAGATCGTTAGCGGGGGACCGCCCAACACCGGGGAGCTGTTTTTT.

This clonotype was observed at least ten times. This chain connects TRBV30 to TRBJ2-7; TRBD1 matches 8 bases. V shed 5 bases and J 4 bases; nucleotides not matched to a gene: 10. Germline lookup yields CDR1 GTSNPN and CDR2 SVGIG (reference sequence). This CDR3 contains 14 residues. The CDR3 sequence is CAWGGTGDRYEQYF. The CDR3 nucleotides are TGTGCCTGGGGGGGAACGGGGGACAGGTACGAGCAGTACTTC. Full variable domain (rest looked up from reference TRBV30 and TRBJ2-7): SQTIHQWPATLVQPVGSPLSLECTVEGTSNPNLYWYRQAAGRGLQLLFYSVGIGQISSEVPQNLSASRPQDRQFILSSKKLLLSDSGFYLCAWGGTGDRYEQYFGPGTRLTVT.

A few counts support this clonotype. The chain has TRBV5-6 and TRBJ2-3, with D tentatively TRBD2 (6 bases). CDR3 length: 16 residues. Germline-derived CDR1 and CDR2 are SGHDT and YYEEEE. Trimming pared 0 bases from V and 2 bases from J, leaving 13 bases between. CDR3 sequence: CASSLGSGAYTDTQYF. DNA of the CDR3: TGTGCCAGCAGCTTGGGTAGCGGAGCATACACAGATACGCAGTATTTT.

The sample holds a few counts of this clonotype. The chain has TRBV29-1 and TRBJ2-7; 7 nucleotides agree with TRBD1. With V trimmed by 5 bases and J by 4 bases, 5 bases remained unmatched. Germline CDR1 SQVTM, CDR2 ANQGSEA. The CDR3 has 12 residues. Written as DNA, the CDR3 is TGCAGCGTTTGGACAGGAGAGTACGAGCAGTACTTC. Its protein is CSVWTGEYEQYF.

The table lists this clonotype with many counts. The rearrangement uses TRBV2 and TRBJ1-2; a weak D match, TRBD1 (5 bases). Germline V gene data show CDR1 as SNHLY and CDR2 as FYNNEI. Trimming left V 7 bases short and J 3 bases short, with 9 bases between. The CDR3 is 12 amino acids. This CDR3 is CASKGNDYGYTF. The CDR3, as DNA: TGTGCCAGCAAGGGGAACGACTATGGCTACACCTTC.

This clonotype was counted at least ten times. J is TRBJ2-5 and V is TRBV7-6; 7 bases fit TRBD2. Germline loops: CDR1 SGHVS, CDR2 FNYEAQ. The junction had 5 bases not matched to a gene; V was cut back by 5 bases and J by 5 bases. The CDR3 has 13 residues. The CDR3 DNA follows: TGTGCCAGCAGCCCGAGGGAGGGGGAGACCCAGTACTTC. It encodes CASSPREGETQYF.

This clonotype was seen only a few times. The rearrangement links TRBV2 to TRBJ1-5, with unresolved D. The CDR3 extends over 14 amino acids. Deletions cut 6 bases from V and 6 bases from J, with 15 bases between. Per germline, CDR1 SNHLY and CDR2 FYNNEI. For the CDR3, the DNA is TGTGCCAGCAGCTGGCTAGGGCCAGCTCAGCCCCAGCATTTT. Translating it yields CASSWLGPAQPQHF.

This clonotype was seen more than once but under ten times. V usage is TRBV29-1 and J usage is TRBJ1-1; 7 bases match TRBD1. The CDR3 is 14 residues long. V shed 7 bases, J shed 6 bases, and the junction held 14 bases outside the gene matches. CDR1 is SQVTM, CDR2 ANQGSEA, per germline. CDR3 DNA: TGCAGCGCTCACTACAGGGGTGTTTATGCTGAAGCTTTCTTT. Amino acids: CSAHYRGVYAEAFF.

The chain carries TRBV20-1 and TRBJ1-2; no clear D gene. Trimming pared 3 bases from V and 4 bases from J, leaving 12 bases between. The CDR3 consists of 13 residues. The germline CDR1 and CDR2 sequences are DFQATT and SNEGSKA (reference sequence). As DNA, the CDR3 is TGCAGTGCTAGCCTACCGGTCGGCTATGGCTACACCTTC. This translates into CSASLPVGYGYTF.

This clonotype was observed a few times. This rearrangement joins TRBV24-1 to TRBJ2-6; D remains ambiguous. V lost 7 bases and J lost 1, with 4 bases in between. CDR1 is KGHDR and CDR2 is SFDVKD in the germline V gene. The CDR3 extends over 13 amino acids. CDR3 residues: CATRESGANVLTF. CDR3 DNA sequence: TGTGCCACCAGGGAGTCTGGGGCCAACGTCCTGACTTTC.